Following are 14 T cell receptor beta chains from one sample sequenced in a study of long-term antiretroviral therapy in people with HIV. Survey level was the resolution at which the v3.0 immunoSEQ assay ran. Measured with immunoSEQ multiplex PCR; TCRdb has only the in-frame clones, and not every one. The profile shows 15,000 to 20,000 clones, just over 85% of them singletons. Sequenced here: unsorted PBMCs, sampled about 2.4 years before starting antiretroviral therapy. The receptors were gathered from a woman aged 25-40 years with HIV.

The CDR3 nucleotides are TGTGCCAGCAGTGAAGTGACGGGAAGGGGGCAAGAGACCCAGTACTTC. Translating gives CASSEVTGRGQETQYF. The chain links TRBV6-1 to TRBJ2-5, with a possible D match to TRBD1 (6 bases). This CDR3 has 16 residues. V lost 1 base and J 2 bases, leaving 14 bases between the germline ends. Germline V gene data show CDR1 as MNHNS and CDR2 as SASEGT.

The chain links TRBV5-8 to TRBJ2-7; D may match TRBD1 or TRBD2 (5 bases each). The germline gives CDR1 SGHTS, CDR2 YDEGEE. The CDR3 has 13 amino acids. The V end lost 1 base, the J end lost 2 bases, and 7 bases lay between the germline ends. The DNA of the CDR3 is TGTGCCAGCAGCTTGCGGGGCCCCTACGAGCAGTACTTC. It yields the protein CASSLRGPYEQYF.

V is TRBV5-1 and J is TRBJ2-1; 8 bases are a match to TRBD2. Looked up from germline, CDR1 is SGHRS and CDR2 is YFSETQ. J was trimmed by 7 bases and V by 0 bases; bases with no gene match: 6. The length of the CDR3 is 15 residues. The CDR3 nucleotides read TGCGCCAGCAGCTTGGAGGCGGGGGGTCGTAATGAGCAGTTCTTC. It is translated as CASSLEAGGRNEQFF.

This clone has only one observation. CDR3 in amino acids: CASSPPRQGQNSPLHF. CDR3 nucleotide sequence: TGTGCCAGCAGTCCCCCCCGACAGGGACAAAATTCACCCCTCCACTTT. The chain employs TRBV6-6 and TRBJ1-6; 7 nucleotides match TRBD1. J was trimmed by 7 bases and V by 5 bases; bases with no gene match: 11. The germline V gene encodes CDR1 MNHNY and CDR2 SVGAGI (reference sequence). The length of the CDR3 is 16 residues.

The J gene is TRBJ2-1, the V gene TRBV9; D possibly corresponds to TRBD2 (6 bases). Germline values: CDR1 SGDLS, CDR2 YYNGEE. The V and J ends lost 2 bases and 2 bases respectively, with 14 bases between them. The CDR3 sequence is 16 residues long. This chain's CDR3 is CASSVSGTAAYNEQFF. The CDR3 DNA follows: TGTGCCAGCAGCGTTTCGGGGACTGCTGCCTACAATGAGCAGTTCTTC.

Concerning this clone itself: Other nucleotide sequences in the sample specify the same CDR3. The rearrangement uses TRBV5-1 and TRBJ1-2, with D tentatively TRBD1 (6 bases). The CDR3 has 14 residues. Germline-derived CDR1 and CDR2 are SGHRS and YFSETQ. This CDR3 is CASGEKTGNYGYTF. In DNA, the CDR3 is TGCGCTAGCGGAGAAAAAACAGGGAACTATGGCTACACCTTC.

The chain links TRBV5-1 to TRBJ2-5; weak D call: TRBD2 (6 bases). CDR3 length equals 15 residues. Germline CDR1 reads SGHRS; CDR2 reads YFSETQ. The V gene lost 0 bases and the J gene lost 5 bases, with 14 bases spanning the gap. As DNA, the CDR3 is TGCGCCAGCAGCTTGGTGGGAATGGGAGGTGAGACCCAGTACTTC. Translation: CASSLVGMGGETQYF. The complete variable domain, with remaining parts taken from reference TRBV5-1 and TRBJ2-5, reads KAGVTQTPRYLIKTRGQQVTLSCSPISGHRSVSWYQQTPGQGLQFLFEYFSETQRNKGNFPGRFSGRQFSNSRSEMNVSTLELGDSALYLCASSLVGMGGETQYFGPGTRLLVL.

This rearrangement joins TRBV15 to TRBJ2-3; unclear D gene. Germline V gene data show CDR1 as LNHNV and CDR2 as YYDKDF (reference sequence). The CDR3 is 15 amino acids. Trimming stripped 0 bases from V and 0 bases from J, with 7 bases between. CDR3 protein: CATSRDQTSTDTQYF. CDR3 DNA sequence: TGTGCCACCAGCAGAGATCAGACTAGCACAGATACGCAGTATTTT.

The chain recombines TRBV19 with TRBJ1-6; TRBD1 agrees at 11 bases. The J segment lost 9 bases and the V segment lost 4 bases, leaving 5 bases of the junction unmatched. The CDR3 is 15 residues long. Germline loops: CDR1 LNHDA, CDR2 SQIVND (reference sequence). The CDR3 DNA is TGTGCCAGTAGTACGGGACAGGGGGTTTCTTCACCCCTCCACTTT. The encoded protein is CASSTGQGVSSPLHF.

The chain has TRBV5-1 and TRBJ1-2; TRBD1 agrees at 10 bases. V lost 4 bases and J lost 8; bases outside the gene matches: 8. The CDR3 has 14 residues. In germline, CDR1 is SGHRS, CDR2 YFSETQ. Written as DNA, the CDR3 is TGCGCCAGCAGCCCCCGACAGGGGGCGGAAGGCTACACCTTC. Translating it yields CASSPRQGAEGYTF.

CDR3 loop: CASSQADRNTGELFF. The CDR3 DNA reads as TGCGCCAGCAGCCAAGCCGACAGAAACACCGGGGAGCTGTTTTTT. The rearrangement links TRBV4-1 to TRBJ2-2; TRBD1 is a possible D gene (5 bases). V lost 1 base to trimming and J lost 2 bases, with 8 bases between them. CDR1 is MGHRA and CDR2 is YSYEKL in the germline V gene. The CDR3 runs to 15 residues.

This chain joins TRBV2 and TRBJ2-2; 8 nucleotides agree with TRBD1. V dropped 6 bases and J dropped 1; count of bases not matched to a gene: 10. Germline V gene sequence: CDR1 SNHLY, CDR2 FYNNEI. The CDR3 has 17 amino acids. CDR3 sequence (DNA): TGTGCCAGCAGCCAAACAGGGGGACCCCTGAACACCGGGGAGCTGTTTTTT. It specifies CASSQTGGPLNTGELFF.

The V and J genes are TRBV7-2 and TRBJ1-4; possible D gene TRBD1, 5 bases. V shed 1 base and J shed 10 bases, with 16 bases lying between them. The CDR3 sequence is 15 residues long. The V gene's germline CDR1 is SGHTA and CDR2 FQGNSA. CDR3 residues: CASSLGGGSGAKLFF. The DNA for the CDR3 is TGTGCCAGCAGCTTAGGTGGGGGGTCGGGAGCAAAACTGTTTTTT.

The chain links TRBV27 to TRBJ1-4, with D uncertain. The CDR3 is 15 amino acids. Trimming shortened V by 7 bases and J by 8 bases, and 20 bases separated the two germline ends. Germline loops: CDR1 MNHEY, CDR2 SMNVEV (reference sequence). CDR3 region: CASTPINFREEKLFF. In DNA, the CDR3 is TGTGCCAGCACCCCTATTAACTTTAGGGAGGAAAAACTGTTTTTT.